The 9 T cell receptor beta chains reported below all come from one sample, sequenced in a study of response to subunit inactivated influenza vaccine. TCRdb reprocessed the RT-PCR reads via MiXCR and lists one record per CDR3 protein. The table includes hundreds of thousands of distinct CDR3 sequences, about 25% detected once. The material sequenced was CD4+ T cells sorted from PBMCs, taken 4 to 6 days after vaccination. These receptors originate from a middle-aged man who received an inactivated influenza vaccine.

This clonotype showed up just a few times. The chain couples TRBV7-2 to TRBJ1-2, with D possibly matching TRBD1 (5 bases). V lost 7 bases, J lost 4 bases, and 19 bases lay in between. CDR3 length equals 15 residues. Germline lookup yields CDR1 SGHTA and CDR2 FQGNSA. CDR3 in DNA: TGTGCCAGCAATTTTGATAGAGGGGCAACCTATGGCTACACCTTC. It codes for CASNFDRGATYGYTF.

V is TRBV5-1 and J is TRBJ2-2; D may correspond to TRBD1 or TRBD2 (7 bases each). CDR3 length: 15 residues. In germline, CDR1 is SGHRS, CDR2 YFSETQ. Trimming left V 4 bases short and J 5 bases short, with 15 bases between. CDR3 bases: TGCGCCAGCAGCCAAAGACAGGGAGGGACCGGGGAGCTGTTTTTT. Translated: CASSQRQGGTGELFF.

This clonotype has a handful of counts. The rearrangement uses TRBV3-1 and TRBJ2-1, with D perhaps assigned TRBD1 or TRBD2 (5 bases each). V was cut by 2 bases and J by 9 bases, with 14 bases left in between. The CDR3 is 14 amino acids. Looked up from germline, CDR1 is LGHDT and CDR2 is YNNKEL (reference sequence). CDR3 in DNA: TGTGCCAGCAGCCAAAGGGGCAAAGGAGGTGAGCAGTTCTTC. This encodes CASSQRGKGGEQFF.

This chain joins TRBV6-5 and TRBJ2-1; 9 nucleotides align to TRBD1. In germline, CDR1 is MNHEY, CDR2 SVGAGI. CDR3 length: 17 residues. Trimming at V came to 0 bases and at J to 7 bases, leaving 10 bases not matched to a gene. The CDR3 bases are TGTGCCAGCAGTTACTCTGTGACAGGGGGTCAGGAGAATGAGCAGTTCTTC. It specifies CASSYSVTGGQENEQFF.

The chain links TRBV28 to TRBJ2-3; perhaps TRBD2 as D (6 bases). This CDR3 spans 14 amino acids. The ends were cut back, 5 bases at V and 5 bases at J, with 14 bases in the middle. Germline V gene sequence: CDR1 MDHEN, CDR2 SYDVKM. CDR3 DNA sequence: TGTGCCAGCAGTGAGACCCGAGCGGGAGATACGCAGTATTTT. This translates into CASSETRAGDTQYF.

The chain combines TRBV28 with TRBJ1-5; D remains unclear. The CDR3 extends over 15 amino acids. Germline V gives CDR1 MDHEN, CDR2 SYDVKM. V was clipped by 6 bases and J by 4 bases, with 16 bases between them. CDR3 amino acids: CASRSPGVSNQPQHF. CDR3 DNA sequence: TGTGCCAGCAGATCCCCCGGGGTGAGTAATCAGCCCCAGCATTTT.

The V gene is TRBV12-3 or TRBV12-4, the J gene TRBJ2-7, with D possibly TRBD1 on 6 matching bases. V dropped 2 bases and J dropped 2 bases, with 10 bases sitting between them. The CDR3 extends over 14 amino acids. CDR3 sequence (DNA): TGTGCCAGCAGTTTATACCAGGGGACCTACGAGCAGTACTTC. As protein: CASSLYQGTYEQYF.

This rearrangement joins TRBV12-3 or TRBV12-4 to TRBJ2-3, with 8 bases matching TRBD2. The J segment lost 4 bases and the V segment lost 6 bases, leaving 12 bases of the junction unmatched. The CDR3 spans 16 residues. DNA of the CDR3: TGTGCCAGCAGCCATAGGCAGCGGGGGTGGGCAGATACGCAGTATTTT. This sequence encodes CASSHRQRGWADTQYF.

CDR3 in amino acids: CASSQGAGSGGIDTQYF. CDR3 sequence (DNA): TGCGCCAGCAGCCAAGGCGCTGGTAGCGGGGGGATAGATACGCAGTATTTT. V and J are TRBV4-1 and TRBJ2-3, with TRBD2 matching over 10 bases. The CDR3 spans 17 residues. Germline assignment: CDR1 MGHRA and CDR2 YSYEKL. V trimming: 1 base; J trimming: 5 bases; junction bases outside the gene matches: 9.